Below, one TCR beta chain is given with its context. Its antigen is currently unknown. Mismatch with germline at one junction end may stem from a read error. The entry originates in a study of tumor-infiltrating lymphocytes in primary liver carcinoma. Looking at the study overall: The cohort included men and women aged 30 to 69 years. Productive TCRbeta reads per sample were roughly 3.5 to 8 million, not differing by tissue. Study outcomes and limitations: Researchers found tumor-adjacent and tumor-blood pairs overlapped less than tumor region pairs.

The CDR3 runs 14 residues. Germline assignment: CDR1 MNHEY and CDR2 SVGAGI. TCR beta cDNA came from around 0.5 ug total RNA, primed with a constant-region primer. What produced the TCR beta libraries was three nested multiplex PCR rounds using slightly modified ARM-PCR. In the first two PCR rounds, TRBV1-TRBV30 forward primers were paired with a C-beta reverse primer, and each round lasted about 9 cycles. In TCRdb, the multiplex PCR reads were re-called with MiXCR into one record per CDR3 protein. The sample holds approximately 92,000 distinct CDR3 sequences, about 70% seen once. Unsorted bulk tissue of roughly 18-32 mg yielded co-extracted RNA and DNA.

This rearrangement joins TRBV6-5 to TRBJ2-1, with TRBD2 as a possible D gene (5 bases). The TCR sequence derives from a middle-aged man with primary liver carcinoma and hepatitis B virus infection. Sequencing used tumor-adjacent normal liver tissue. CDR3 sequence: CVSTRAEGINEQFF. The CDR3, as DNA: TGTGTCAGCACCCGAGCGGAAGGTATTAATGAGCAGTTCTTC.